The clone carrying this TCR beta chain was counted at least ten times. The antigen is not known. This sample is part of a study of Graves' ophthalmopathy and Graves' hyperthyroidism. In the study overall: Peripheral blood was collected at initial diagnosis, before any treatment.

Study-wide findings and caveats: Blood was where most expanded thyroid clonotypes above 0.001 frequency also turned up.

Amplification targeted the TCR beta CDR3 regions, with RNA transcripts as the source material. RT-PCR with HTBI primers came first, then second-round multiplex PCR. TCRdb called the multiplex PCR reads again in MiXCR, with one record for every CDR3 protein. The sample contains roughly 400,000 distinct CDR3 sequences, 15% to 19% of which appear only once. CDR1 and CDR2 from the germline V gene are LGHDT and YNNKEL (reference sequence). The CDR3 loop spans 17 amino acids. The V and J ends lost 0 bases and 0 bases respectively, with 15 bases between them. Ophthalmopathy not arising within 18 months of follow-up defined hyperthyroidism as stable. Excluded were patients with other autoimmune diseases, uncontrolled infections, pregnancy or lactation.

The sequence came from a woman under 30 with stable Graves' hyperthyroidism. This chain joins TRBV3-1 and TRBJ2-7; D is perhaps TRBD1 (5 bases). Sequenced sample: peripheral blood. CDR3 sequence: CASSQDPRARRSYEQYF. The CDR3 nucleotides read TGTGCCAGCAGCCAAGATCCCAGGGCTCGCCGCTCCTACGAGCAGTACTTC.